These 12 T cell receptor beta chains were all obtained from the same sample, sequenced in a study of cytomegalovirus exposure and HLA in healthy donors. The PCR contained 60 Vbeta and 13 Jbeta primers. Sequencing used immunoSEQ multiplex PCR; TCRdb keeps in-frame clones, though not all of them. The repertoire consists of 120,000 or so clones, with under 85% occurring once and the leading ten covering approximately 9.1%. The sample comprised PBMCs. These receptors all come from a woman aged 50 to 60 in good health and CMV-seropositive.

This CDR3 is CASSWGLGQGAGETQYF. The DNA of the CDR3 is TGTGCCAGCAGCTGGGGTTTGGGACAGGGGGCAGGGGAGACCCAGTACTTC. The chain links TRBV5-6 to TRBJ2-5; the match to TRBD1 covers 12 bases. CDR1 and CDR2 from the germline V gene are SGHDT and YYEEEE. The CDR3 has 17 amino acids. The trim removed 3 bases at V and 5 bases at J, leaving 11 bases unmatched.

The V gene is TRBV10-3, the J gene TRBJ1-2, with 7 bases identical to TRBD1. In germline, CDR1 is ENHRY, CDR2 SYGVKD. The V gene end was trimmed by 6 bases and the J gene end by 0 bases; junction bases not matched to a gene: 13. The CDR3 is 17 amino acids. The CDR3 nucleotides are TGTGCCATCAGCCCCAACAGGGGCCCGTTAGCTAACTATGGCTACACCTTC. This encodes CAISPNRGPLANYGYTF.

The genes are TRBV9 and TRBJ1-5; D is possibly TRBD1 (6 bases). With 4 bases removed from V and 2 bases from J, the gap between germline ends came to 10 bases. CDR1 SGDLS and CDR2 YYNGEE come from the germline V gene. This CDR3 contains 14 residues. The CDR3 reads CASSLEGGNQPQHF. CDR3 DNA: TGTGCCAGCAGCCTTGAGGGGGGCAATCAGCCCCAGCATTTT.

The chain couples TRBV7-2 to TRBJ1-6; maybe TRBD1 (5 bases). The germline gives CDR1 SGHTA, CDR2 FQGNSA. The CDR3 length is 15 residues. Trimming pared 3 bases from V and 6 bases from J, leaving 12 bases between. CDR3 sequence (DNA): TGTGCCAGCAGCTTTCAGGGAAACGGTAATTCACCCCTCCACTTT. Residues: CASSFQGNGNSPLHF.

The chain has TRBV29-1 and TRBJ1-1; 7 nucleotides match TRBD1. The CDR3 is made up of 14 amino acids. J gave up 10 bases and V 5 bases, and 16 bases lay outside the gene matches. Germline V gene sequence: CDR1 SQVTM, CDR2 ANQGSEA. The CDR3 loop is CSVSPEQGTLGAFF. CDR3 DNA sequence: TGCAGCGTTTCCCCTGAACAGGGGACGTTAGGAGCTTTCTTT.

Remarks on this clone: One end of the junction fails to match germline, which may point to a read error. The CDR3 coding sequence is TGCAGCGTTCGGCAGGGGCCCTCCTACGAGAAGTACTTC. Encoded protein: CSVRQGPSYEKYF. The chain combines TRBV29-1 with TRBJ2-7, with D perhaps TRBD1 (6 bases). This CDR3 comprises 13 residues. Germline-derived CDR1 and CDR2 are SQVTM and ANQGSEA.

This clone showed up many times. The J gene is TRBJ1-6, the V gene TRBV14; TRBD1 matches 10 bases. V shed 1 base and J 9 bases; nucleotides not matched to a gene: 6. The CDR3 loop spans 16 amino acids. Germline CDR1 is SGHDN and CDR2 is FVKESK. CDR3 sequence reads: CASSQVRTGGGSPLHF. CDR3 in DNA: TGTGCCAGCAGCCAAGTGCGGACAGGGGGAGGTTCACCCCTCCACTTT.

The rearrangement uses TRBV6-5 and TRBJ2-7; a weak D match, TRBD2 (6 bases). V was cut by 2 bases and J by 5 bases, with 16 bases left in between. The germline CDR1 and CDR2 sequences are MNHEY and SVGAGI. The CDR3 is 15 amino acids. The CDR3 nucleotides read TGTGCCAGCAGTTACATAAGCGGGCCGTCCCACGAGCAGTACTTC. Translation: CASSYISGPSHEQYF.

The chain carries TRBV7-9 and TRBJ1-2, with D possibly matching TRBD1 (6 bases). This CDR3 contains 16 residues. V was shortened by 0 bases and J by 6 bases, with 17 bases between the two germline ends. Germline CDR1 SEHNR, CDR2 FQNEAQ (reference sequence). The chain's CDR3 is CASSLAGTPVGDGYTF. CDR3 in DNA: TGTGCCAGCAGCTTAGCAGGGACACCTGTCGGGGATGGCTACACCTTC. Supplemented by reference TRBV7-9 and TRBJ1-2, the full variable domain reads DTGVSQNPRHKITKRGQNVTFRCDPISEHNRLYWYRQTLGQGPEFLTYFQNEAQLEKSRLLSDRFSAERPKGSFSTLEIQRTEQGDSAMYLCASSLAGTPVGDGYTFGSGTRLTVV.

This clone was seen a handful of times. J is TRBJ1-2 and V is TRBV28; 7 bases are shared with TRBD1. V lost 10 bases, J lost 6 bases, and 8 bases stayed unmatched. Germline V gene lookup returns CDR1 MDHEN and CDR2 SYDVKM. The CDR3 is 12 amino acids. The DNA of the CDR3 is TGTGCCATCGCCCGGCAGGGGGATGGCTACACCTTC. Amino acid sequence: CAIARQGDGYTF.

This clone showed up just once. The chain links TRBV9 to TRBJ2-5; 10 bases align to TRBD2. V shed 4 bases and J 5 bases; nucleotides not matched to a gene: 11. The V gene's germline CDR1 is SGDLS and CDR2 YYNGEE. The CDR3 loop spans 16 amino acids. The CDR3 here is CASSPRESGGEETQYF. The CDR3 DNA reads TGTGCCAGCAGCCCTCGGGAAAGCGGGGGGGAGGAGACCCAGTACTTC. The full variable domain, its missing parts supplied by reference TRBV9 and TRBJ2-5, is DSGVTQTPKHLITATGQRVTLRCSPRSGDLSVYWYQQSLDQGLQFLIQYYNGEERAKGNILERFSAQQFPDLHSELNLSSLELGDSALYFCASSPRESGGEETQYFGPGTRLLVL.

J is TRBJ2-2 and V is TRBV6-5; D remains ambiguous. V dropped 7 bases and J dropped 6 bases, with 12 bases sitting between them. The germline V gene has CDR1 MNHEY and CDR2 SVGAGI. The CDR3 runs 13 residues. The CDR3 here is CASTLSPSGELFF. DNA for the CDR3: TGTGCCAGCACCCTAAGCCCCTCCGGGGAGCTGTTTTTT.